The 12 T cell receptor beta chains reported below all come from one sample, sequenced in a study of shared clonotypes between healthy human individuals. The data were produced by immunoSEQ multiplex PCR, yet TCRdb's version contains in-frame clones alone and is incomplete. The repertoire holds roughly 1 million clones, 75% seen once, with over 1.3% in the top ten. The sequencing input was memory CD4+ T cells sorted from blood. This sample's subset: CD45RA-negative fraction. The receptors come from a man younger than 35 in good health.

The chain recombines TRBV28 with TRBJ2-7; D ambiguous. CDR1 MDHEN and CDR2 SYDVKM come from the germline V gene. V gave up 7 bases and J gave up 3 bases, with 31 bases separating them. The CDR3 spans 19 residues. The CDR3 sequence is CASKLSGIALRDTFYEQYF. CDR3 coding DNA: TGTGCCAGCAAACTATCTGGGATCGCTTTGCGCGACACATTCTACGAGCAGTACTTC. Drawing the rest from reference TRBV28 and TRBJ2-7, the complete variable domain is DVKVTQSSRYLVKRTGEKVFLECVQDMDHENMFWYRQDPGLGLRLIYFSYDVKMKEKGDIPEGYSVSREKKERFSLILESASTNQTSMYLCASKLSGIALRDTFYEQYFGPGTRLTVT.

This chain joins TRBV30 and TRBJ2-3; D unclear. This CDR3 region has 13 residues. Germline V gives CDR1 GTSNPN, CDR2 SVGIG (reference sequence). V was shortened by 0 bases and J by 2 bases, with 6 bases between the two germline ends. The CDR3 nucleotides are TGTGCCTGGAGTGTATGGTCCACAGATACGCAGTATTTT. This encodes CAWSVWSTDTQYF.

The chain recombines TRBV9 with TRBJ1-3; D gene uncertain. V lost 0 bases, J lost 1 base, and 11 bases lay in between. Germline loops: CDR1 SGDLS, CDR2 YYNGEE. The CDR3 contains 16 residues. The chain's CDR3 is CASSVATRQSGNTIYF. The CDR3 nucleotides are TGTGCCAGCAGCGTAGCAACACGCCAATCTGGAAACACCATATATTTT.

The CDR3 region is CASSSDLEQPQHF. CDR3 in DNA: TGTGCCAGCAGTTCGGATCTCGAGCAGCCCCAGCATTTT. This chain links TRBV6-5 with TRBJ1-5; D ambiguous. V was shortened by 4 bases and J by 7 bases, with 11 bases between the two germline ends. Looked up from germline, CDR1 is MNHEY and CDR2 is SVGAGI. This CDR3 has 13 amino acids.

This clone was recorded a few times. J is TRBJ1-6 and V is TRBV4-1, with 8 bases that match TRBD1. V lost 3 bases, J lost 8 bases, and 3 bases stayed unmatched. The germline CDR1 and CDR2 sequences are MGHRA and YSYEKL. The CDR3 contains 14 residues. The chain's CDR3 is CASSQTGAYSPLHF. The CDR3, as DNA: TGCGCCAGCAGCCAGACAGGGGCGTATTCACCCCTCCACTTT.

The V gene is TRBV19, the J gene TRBJ1-5; 7 nucleotides agree with TRBD1. This CDR3 has 15 residues. Germline trimming cut 3 bases from V and 3 bases from J; bases unmatched to any gene: 5. Germline V CDR1 and CDR2: LNHDA, SQIVND (reference sequence). CDR3 coding DNA: TGTGCCAGTAGTATGTGGGACAGCTTCAATCAGCCCCAGCATTTT. It translates to CASSMWDSFNQPQHF.

This clone showed up just once. The chain is built from TRBV7-8 and TRBJ1-5; 7 positions agree with TRBD1. The CDR3 extends over 17 amino acids. Germline CDR1 SGHVS, CDR2 FQNEAQ. The V and J ends lost 4 bases and 0 bases, in that order; junction bases with no gene match: 9. The CDR3, as DNA: TGTGCCAGCAGCTCAAGGACAGGAGAGTTTAGCAATCAGCCCCAGCATTTT. Encoded protein: CASSSRTGEFSNQPQHF.

This clone came up once. This rearrangement joins TRBV10-3 to TRBJ2-7, with 7 bases aligning to TRBD2. With 2 bases clipped from V and 2 bases from J, the junction kept 3 bases outside the gene matches. The CDR3 runs to 14 residues. The germline gives CDR1 ENHRY, CDR2 SYGVKD. Here the CDR3 DNA reads TGTGCCATCAGTGAGGGACTAGGCGCCTACGAGCAGTACTTC. This sequence encodes CAISEGLGAYEQYF.

The rearrangement joins TRBV5-8 to TRBJ2-3; 7 nucleotides match TRBD2. V lost 4 bases, J lost 0 bases, and 5 bases stayed unmatched. CDR1 and CDR2 (germline): SGHTS, YDEGEE. The CDR3 covers 15 residues. CDR3 protein: CASSLLAWSTDTQYF. CDR3 coding DNA: TGTGCCAGCAGCCTACTAGCGTGGAGCACAGATACGCAGTATTTT.

The count of this clone is one. The V and J genes are TRBV27 and TRBJ1-2; 12 bases are a match to TRBD1. Germline CDR1 and CDR2: MNHEY and SMNVEV (reference sequence). CDR3 length: 15 residues. V shed 6 bases and J 7 bases; nucleotides not matched to a gene: 9. DNA for the CDR3: TGTGCCAGCAGGGCCCCGGGACAGGGGGCTTTTGGCTACACCTTC. This sequence encodes CASRAPGQGAFGYTF.

As to this clone: The likely explanation is a read error, given a far larger clone one base away. The rearrangement joins TRBV7-8 to TRBJ2-5, with 8 bases that match TRBD2. Germline CDR1 reads SGHVS; CDR2 reads FQNEAQ. The CDR3 consists of 14 residues. The CDR3 DNA sequence: TGTGCCAGCAGCTTAGGGACTAGCCAAGAGGCCCAGTACTTC. The encoded protein is CASSLGTSQEAQYF.

This chain uses TRBV11-2 with TRBJ2-7, with D unclear. The germline V and J ends were trimmed by 3 bases and 12 bases, with 15 bases remaining between them. The CDR3 totals 12 residues. CDR1 SGHAT and CDR2 FQNNGV come from the germline V gene. CDR3 DNA: TGTGCCAGCAGCTTCGGCGACTTCAATTGGTACTTC. This gives the protein CASSFGDFNWYF.